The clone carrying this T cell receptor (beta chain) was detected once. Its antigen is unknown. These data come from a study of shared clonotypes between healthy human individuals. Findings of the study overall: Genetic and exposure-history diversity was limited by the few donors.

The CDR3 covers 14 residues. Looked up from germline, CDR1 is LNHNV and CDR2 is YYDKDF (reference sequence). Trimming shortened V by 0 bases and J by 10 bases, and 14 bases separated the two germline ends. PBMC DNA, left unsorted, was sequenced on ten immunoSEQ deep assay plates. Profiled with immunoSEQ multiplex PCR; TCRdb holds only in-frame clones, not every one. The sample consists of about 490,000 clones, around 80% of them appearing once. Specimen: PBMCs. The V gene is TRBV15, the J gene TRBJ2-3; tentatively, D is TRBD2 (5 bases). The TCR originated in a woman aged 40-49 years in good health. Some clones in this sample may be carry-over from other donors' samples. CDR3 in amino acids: CATSREVLRVAQYF. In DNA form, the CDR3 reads TGTGCCACCAGCAGAGAAGTTCTGCGGGTAGCGCAGTATTTT.